Listed here are 12 T cell receptor beta chains from one sample, sequenced in a study of radiation and T cells in renal cell carcinoma. Profiling relied on immunoSEQ multiplex PCR, and the TCRdb table lists in-frame clones only, not all of them. The data show roughly 90,000 clones, with over 80% seen just once and roughly 10% held by the top ten. Time point specified: blood 4 weeks post-SBRT, at nephrectomy. Indicated treatment: 15 Gy SBRT to primary tumor, nephrectomy 4 weeks later. The sample here was blood, taken from a patient whose treatment included radiotherapy and nephrectomy. Every receptor here comes from a man in his fifties with renal cell carcinoma.

The chain joins TRBV5-1 to TRBJ2-7, with D perhaps TRBD2 (6 bases). V shed 4 bases and J shed 6 bases, with 23 bases lying between them. The CDR3 covers 16 residues. CDR1 is SGHRS, CDR2 YFSETQ, per germline. The CDR3 protein is CASSPNLTSRWREQYF. In nucleotides, the CDR3 is TGCGCCAGCAGCCCCAATCTGACTAGTCGTTGGCGCGAGCAGTACTTC.

The CDR3 reads CASIAPRGYQPQHF. As DNA, the CDR3 is TGTGCCAGCATAGCTCCGAGGGGTTATCAGCCCCAGCATTTT. The chain joins TRBV11-3 to TRBJ1-5, with D perhaps matching TRBD1 (5 bases). V was shortened by 7 bases and J by 5 bases, with 15 bases between the two germline ends. Germline CDR1 SGHNT, CDR2 YENEEA. This CDR3 has 14 residues.

In nucleotides, the CDR3 is TGTGCCAGCAGCCCAGGGGGTTGGAGTGGCTACACCTTC. This sequence encodes CASSPGGWSGYTF. This chain joins TRBV6-4 and TRBJ1-2; 7 bases fit TRBD1. V lost 6 bases and J lost 7; bases outside the gene matches: 8. In germline, CDR1 is MRHNA, CDR2 SNTAGT. The CDR3 has 13 amino acids.

This clone has a handful of counts. The junction shows a germline mismatch at one end, possibly a read error. The V call is TRBV4-1, the J call TRBJ1-5; 8 positions agree with TRBD1. The CDR3 spans 16 residues. Germline V gene sequence: CDR1 MGHRA, CDR2 YSYEKL. This CDR3 reads CASSIKADRGPQSQHF. Here the CDR3 DNA reads TGCGCCAGCAGTATCAAGGCTGACAGGGGCCCTCAGTCCCAGCATTTT.

The chain combines TRBV18 with TRBJ1-2; 8 bases are a match to TRBD1. Germline CDR1 is KGHSH and CDR2 is LQKENI. V lost 4 bases, J lost 4 bases, and 5 bases stayed unmatched. This CDR3 comprises 14 residues. The DNA for the CDR3 is TGTGCCAGCTCACAAGACAGGGGATTCTATGGCTACACCTTC. It codes for CASSQDRGFYGYTF.

The V gene is TRBV11-2, the J gene TRBJ1-2; TRBD1 aligns across 9 bases. Germline loops: CDR1 SGHAT, CDR2 FQNNGV. The CDR3 spans 16 residues. J gave up 6 bases and V 2 bases, and 10 bases lay outside the gene matches. CDR3 sequence (DNA): TGTGCCAGCAGCTTACTTACAGGGGGCGGTGGAAATGGCTACACCTTC. This gives the protein CASSLLTGGGGNGYTF.

V usage is TRBV7-9 and J usage is TRBJ2-5; 8 nucleotides agree with TRBD1. The DNA end lines up better with TRBJ2-7; the J call may be wrong. Germline V CDR1 and CDR2: SEHNR, FQNEAQ (reference sequence). CDR3 length equals 15 residues. CDR3 amino acids: CASSLTSGGFNEQYF. CDR3 DNA: TGTGCCAGCAGCCTTACCTCAGGGGGCTTCAACGAGCAGTACTTC.

V gene TRBV2 combines with J gene TRBJ2-6; D is perhaps TRBD1 (7 bases). Germline-derived CDR1 and CDR2 are SNHLY and FYNNEI. There are 15 residues in the CDR3. V lost 8 bases to trimming and J lost 2 bases, with 13 bases between them. Written as DNA, the CDR3 is TGTGCCAGCGGGCAGGGGGGCACTGGGGCCAACGTCCTGACTTTC. It codes for CASGQGGTGANVLTF.

The chain is built from TRBV5-1 and TRBJ2-3; TRBD1 is a possible D gene (5 bases). With 4 bases removed from V and 6 bases from J, the gap between germline ends came to 15 bases. The CDR3 has 14 residues. Per the germline V gene, CDR1 is SGHRS and CDR2 is YFSETQ. The CDR3 spells CASSNGQLADTQYF. CDR3 DNA: TGCGCCAGCAGCAACGGACAACTCGCCGATACGCAGTATTTT.

This chain joins TRBV18 and TRBJ2-2; 7 bases agree with TRBD2. Looked up from germline, CDR1 is KGHSH and CDR2 is LQKENI. Trimming at V came to 2 bases and at J to 3 bases, leaving 6 bases not matched to a gene. CDR3 size: 16 residues. The CDR3 loop is CASSPIRGDYTGELFF. CDR3 DNA: TGTGCCAGCTCACCAATACGGGGGGATTACACCGGGGAGCTGTTTTTT.

For the CDR3, the DNA is TGTGCCATCGGGAGCTCCTACGAGCAGTACTTC. It encodes CAIGSSYEQYF. The gene calls are TRBV10-3 and TRBJ2-7; tentatively, D is TRBD2 (5 bases). The CDR3 loop spans 11 amino acids. V lost 8 bases and J lost 0, with 5 bases in between. Germline values: CDR1 ENHRY, CDR2 SYGVKD.

This chain uses TRBV5-4 with TRBJ2-1; D is undetermined. The CDR3 totals 16 residues. CDR1 and CDR2 from the germline V gene are SGHNT and YYREEE (reference sequence). V lost 2 bases to trimming and J lost 9 bases, with 21 bases between them. This chain's CDR3 is CASSFVRAPRPGEQFF. The CDR3 DNA sequence: TGTGCCAGCAGCTTCGTTCGAGCGCCCCGACCGGGTGAGCAGTTCTTC.